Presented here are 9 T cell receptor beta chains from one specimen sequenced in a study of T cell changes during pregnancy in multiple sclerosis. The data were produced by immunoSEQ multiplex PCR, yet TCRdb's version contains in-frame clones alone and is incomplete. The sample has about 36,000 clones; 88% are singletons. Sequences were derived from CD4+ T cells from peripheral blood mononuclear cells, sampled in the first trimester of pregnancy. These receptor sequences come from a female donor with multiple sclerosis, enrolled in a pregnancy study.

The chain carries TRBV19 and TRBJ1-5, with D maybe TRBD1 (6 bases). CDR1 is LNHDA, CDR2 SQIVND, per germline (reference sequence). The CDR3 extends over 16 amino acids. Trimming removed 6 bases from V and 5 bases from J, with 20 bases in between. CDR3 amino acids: CASRSSVRDIYQPQHF. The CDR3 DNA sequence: TGTGCCAGTAGGTCGTCTGTTAGGGACATATATCAGCCCCAGCATTTT.

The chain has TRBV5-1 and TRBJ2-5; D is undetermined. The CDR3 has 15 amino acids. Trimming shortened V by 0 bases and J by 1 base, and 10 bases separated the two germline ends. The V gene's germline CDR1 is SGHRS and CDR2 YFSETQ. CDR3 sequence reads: CASSLGRGFQETQYF. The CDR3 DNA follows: TGCGCCAGCAGCTTGGGGCGCGGTTTCCAAGAGACCCAGTACTTC. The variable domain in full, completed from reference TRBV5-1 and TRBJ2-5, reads KAGVTQTPRYLIKTRGQQVTLSCSPISGHRSVSWYQQTPGQGLQFLFEYFSETQRNKGNFPGRFSGRQFSNSRSEMNVSTLELGDSALYLCASSLGRGFQETQYFGPGTRLLVL.

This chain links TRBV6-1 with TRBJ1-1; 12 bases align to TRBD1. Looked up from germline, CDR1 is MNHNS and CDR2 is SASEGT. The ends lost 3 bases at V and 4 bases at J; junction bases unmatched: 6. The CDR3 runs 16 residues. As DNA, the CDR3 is TGTGCCAGCAGTGAGTTACCGGGACAGGGGGCCACTGAAGCTTTCTTT. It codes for CASSELPGQGATEAFF.

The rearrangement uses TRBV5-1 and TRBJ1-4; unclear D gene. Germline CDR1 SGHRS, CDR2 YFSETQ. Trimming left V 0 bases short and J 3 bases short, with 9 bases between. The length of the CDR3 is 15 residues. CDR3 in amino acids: CASSLDRPSNEKLFF. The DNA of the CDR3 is TGCGCCAGCAGCTTGGACAGACCTTCTAATGAAAAACTGTTTTTT. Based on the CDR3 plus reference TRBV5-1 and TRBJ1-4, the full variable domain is KAGVTQTPRYLIKTRGQQVTLSCSPISGHRSVSWYQQTPGQGLQFLFEYFSETQRNKGNFPGRFSGRQFSNSRSEMNVSTLELGDSALYLCASSLDRPSNEKLFFGSGTQLSVL.

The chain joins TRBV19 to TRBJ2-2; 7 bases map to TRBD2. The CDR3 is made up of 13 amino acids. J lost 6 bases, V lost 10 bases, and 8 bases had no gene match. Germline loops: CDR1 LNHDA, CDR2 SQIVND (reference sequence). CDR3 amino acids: CAIRSGEAGELFF. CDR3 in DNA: TGTGCCATTCGGAGCGGGGAGGCCGGGGAGCTGTTTTTT.

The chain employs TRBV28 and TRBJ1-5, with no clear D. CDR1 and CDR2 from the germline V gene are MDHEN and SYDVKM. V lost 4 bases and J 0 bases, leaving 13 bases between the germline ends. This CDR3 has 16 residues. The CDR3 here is CASSSQRPYSNQPQHF. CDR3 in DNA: TGTGCCAGCAGTTCCCAGCGGCCCTATAGCAATCAGCCCCAGCATTTT.

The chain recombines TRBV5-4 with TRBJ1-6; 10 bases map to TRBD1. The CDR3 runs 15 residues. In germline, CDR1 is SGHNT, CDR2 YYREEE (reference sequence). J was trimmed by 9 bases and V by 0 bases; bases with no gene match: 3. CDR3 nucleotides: TGTGCCAGCAGCTTGGGGACAGGGGGTAGTTCACCCCTCCACTTT. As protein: CASSLGTGGSSPLHF.

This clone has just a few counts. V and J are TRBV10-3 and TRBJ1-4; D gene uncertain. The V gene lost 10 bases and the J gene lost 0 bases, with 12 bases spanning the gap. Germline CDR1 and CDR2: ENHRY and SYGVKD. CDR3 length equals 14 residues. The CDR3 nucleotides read TGTGCCACGGGTGAGGGCTCAACTAATGAAAAACTGTTTTTT. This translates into CATGEGSTNEKLFF.

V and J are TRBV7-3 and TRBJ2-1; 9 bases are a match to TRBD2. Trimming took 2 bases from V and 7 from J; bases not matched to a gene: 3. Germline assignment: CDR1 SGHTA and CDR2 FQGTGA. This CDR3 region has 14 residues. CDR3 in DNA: TGTGCCAGCAGCTTAGCGGGAGGGCCGAATGAGCAGTTCTTC. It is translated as CASSLAGGPNEQFF.